The 4 T cell receptor beta chains reported below all come from one sample, sequenced in a study of blood T cell repertoires in COVID-19. Repertoires were generated with immunoSEQ multiplex PCR, while TCRdb's copy carries only in-frame clones and drops some. This table has 300,000 or so clones, approximately 86% appearing once. The sequencing input was PBMCs or T cells enriched from blood (not recorded which). The origin of the receptors is a woman in her thirties or forties with acute COVID-19.

V usage is TRBV5-1 and J usage is TRBJ2-1; 8 bases are a match to TRBD2. Germline V CDR1 and CDR2: SGHRS, YFSETQ. The CDR3 length is 16 residues. V trimming: 2 bases; J trimming: 4 bases; junction bases outside the gene matches: 8. The CDR3, as DNA: TGCGCCAGCAGCTTAATCGCTAGCGGGCTTTACAATGAGCAGTTCTTC. Its protein product is CASSLIASGLYNEQFF.

The chain uses TRBV5-1 and TRBJ1-2; tentatively, D is TRBD1 (6 bases). The CDR3 is made up of 15 amino acids. V shed 3 bases and J shed 2 bases, with 14 bases lying between them. Germline CDR1 is SGHRS and CDR2 is YFSETQ. The CDR3 loop reads CASSSSGAPNYGYTF. The CDR3 nucleotides are TGCGCCAGCAGCTCATCAGGGGCCCCGAACTATGGCTACACCTTC.

This clone was found a few times. This chain connects TRBV9 to TRBJ1-2, with a tentative D call TRBD1 (5 bases). Germline V CDR1 and CDR2: SGDLS, YYNGEE. V was cut by 4 bases and J by 4 bases, with 14 bases left in between. CDR3 length equals 14 residues. The CDR3 loop is CASSPPGHPYGYTF. As DNA, the CDR3 is TGTGCCAGCAGCCCTCCCGGACACCCCTATGGCTACACCTTC.

The chain couples TRBV5-3 to TRBJ2-5; 13 bases match TRBD2. TRBV5-3 is known as an ORF, though its function is uncertain. V shed 6 bases and J 0 bases; nucleotides not matched to a gene: 14. The CDR3 consists of 19 residues. CDR3 loop: CARTSTGTSGARYQETQYF. CDR3 in DNA: TGTGCCAGAACGTCGACCGGGACTAGCGGGGCGAGGTACCAAGAGACCCAGTACTTC.